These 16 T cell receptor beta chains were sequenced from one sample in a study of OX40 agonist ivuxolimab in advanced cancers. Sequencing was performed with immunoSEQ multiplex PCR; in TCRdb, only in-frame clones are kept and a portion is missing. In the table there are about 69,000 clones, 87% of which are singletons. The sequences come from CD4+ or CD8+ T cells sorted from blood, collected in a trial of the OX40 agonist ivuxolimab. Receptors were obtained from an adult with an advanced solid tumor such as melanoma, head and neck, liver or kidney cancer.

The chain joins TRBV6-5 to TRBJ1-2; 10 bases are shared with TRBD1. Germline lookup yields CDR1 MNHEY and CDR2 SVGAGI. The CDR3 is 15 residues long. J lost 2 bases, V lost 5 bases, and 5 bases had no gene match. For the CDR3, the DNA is TGTGCCAGCAGTACAGGGACAGGGGTAAACTATGGCTACACCTTC. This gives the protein CASSTGTGVNYGYTF.

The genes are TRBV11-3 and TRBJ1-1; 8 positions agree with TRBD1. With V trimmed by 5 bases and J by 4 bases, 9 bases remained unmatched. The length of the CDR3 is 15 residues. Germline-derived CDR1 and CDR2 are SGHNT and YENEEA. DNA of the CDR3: TGTGCCAGCAGCCTGTCGTCAGGGGGCGGCACTGAAGCTTTCTTT. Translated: CASSLSSGGGTEAFF.

The CDR3 coding sequence is TGTGCCAGCAGCTTGTGGGTCTACAATGAGCAGTTCTTC. Translating gives CASSLWVYNEQFF. The chain links TRBV7-2 to TRBJ2-1; D unresolved. V shed 3 bases and J shed 3 bases, with 6 bases lying between them. CDR1 is SGHTA and CDR2 is FQGNSA in the germline V gene. The CDR3 consists of 13 residues. The full variable domain, completed using reference TRBV7-2 and TRBJ2-1, is GAGVSQSPSNKVTEKGKDVELRCDPISGHTALYWYRQSLGQGLEFLIYFQGNSAPDKSGLPSDRFSAERTGGSVSTLTIQRTQQEDSAVYLCASSLWVYNEQFFGPGTRLTVL.

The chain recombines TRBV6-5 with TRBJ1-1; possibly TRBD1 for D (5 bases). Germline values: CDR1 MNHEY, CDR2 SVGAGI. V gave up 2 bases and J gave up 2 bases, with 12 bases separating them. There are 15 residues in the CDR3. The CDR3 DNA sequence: TGTGCCAGCAGTTACGACCCAGGGATTAACACTGAAGCTTTCTTT. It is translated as CASSYDPGINTEAFF.

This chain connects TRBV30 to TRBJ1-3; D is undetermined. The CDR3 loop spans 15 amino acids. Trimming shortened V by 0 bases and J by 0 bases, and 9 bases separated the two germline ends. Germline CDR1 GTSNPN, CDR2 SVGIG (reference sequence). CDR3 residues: CAWSVRPSSGNTIYF. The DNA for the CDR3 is TGTGCCTGGAGTGTACGTCCGAGCTCTGGAAACACCATATATTTT.

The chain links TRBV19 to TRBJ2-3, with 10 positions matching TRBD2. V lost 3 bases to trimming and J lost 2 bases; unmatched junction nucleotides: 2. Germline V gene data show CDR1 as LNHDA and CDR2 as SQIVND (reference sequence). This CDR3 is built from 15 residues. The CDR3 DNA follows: TGTGCCAGTAGTATGCTAGCGGGGGTCACAGATACGCAGTATTTT. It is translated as CASSMLAGVTDTQYF.

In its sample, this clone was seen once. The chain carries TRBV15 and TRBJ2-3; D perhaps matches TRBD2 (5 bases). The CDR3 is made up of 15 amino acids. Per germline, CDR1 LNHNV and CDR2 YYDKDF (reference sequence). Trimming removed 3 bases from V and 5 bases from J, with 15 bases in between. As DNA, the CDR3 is TGTGCCACCAGCAGGGAATATGGACTCCAAGATACGCAGTATTTT. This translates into CATSREYGLQDTQYF.

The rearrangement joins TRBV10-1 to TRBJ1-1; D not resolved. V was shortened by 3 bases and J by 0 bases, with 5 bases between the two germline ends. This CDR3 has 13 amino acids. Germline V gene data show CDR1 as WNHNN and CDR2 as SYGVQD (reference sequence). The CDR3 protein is CASSESLNTEAFF. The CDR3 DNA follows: TGCGCCAGCAGTGAATCCCTGAACACTGAAGCTTTCTTT.

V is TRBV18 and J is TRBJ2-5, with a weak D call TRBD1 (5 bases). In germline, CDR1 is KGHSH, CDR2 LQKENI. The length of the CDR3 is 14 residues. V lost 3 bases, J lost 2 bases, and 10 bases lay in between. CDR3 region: CASSPTTVQETQYF. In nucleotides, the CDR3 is TGTGCCAGCTCACCCACGACAGTTCAAGAGACCCAGTACTTC.

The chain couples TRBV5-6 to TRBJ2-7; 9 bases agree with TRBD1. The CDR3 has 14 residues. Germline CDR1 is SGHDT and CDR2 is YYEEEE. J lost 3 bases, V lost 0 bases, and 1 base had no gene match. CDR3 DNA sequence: TGTGCCAGCAGCTTGGTGGACAGGGGCTACGAGCAGTACTTC. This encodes CASSLVDRGYEQYF.

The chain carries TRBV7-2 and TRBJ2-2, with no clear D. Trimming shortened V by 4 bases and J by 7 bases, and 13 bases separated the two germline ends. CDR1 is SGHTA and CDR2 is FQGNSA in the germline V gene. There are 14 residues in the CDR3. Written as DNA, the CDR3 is TGTGCCAGCAGCTGGAAGGGCAACGACGGGGAGCTGTTTTTT. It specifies CASSWKGNDGELFF.

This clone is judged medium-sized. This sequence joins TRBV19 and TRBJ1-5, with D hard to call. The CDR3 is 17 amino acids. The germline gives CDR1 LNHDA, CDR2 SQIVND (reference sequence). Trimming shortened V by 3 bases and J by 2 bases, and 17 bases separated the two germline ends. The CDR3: CASSIEPGVPGNQPQHF. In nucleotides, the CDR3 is TGTGCCAGTAGTATCGAGCCAGGCGTCCCTGGCAATCAGCCCCAGCATTTT.

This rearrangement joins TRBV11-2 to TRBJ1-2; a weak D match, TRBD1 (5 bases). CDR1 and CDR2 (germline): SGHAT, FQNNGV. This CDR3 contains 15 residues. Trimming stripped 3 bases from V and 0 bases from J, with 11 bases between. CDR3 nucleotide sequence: TGTGCCAGCAGCTTGGGGGATCTCGCTAACTATGGCTACACCTTC. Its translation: CASSLGDLANYGYTF.

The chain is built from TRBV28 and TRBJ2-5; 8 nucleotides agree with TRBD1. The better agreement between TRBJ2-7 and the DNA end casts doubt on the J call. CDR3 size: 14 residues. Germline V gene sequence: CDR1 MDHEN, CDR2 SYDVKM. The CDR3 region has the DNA TGTGCCAGCAGACTGCAGGACAGGGCCTACGAGCAGTACTTC. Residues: CASRLQDRAYEQYF.

The CDR3 reads CASSYSERDEQYF. CDR3 coding DNA: TGTGCCAGCAGTTATAGCGAGCGGGACGAGCAGTACTTC. V gene TRBV6-5 combines with J gene TRBJ2-7; D is perhaps TRBD2 (6 bases). The germline V and J ends were trimmed by 3 bases and 5 bases, with 11 bases remaining between them. CDR1 MNHEY and CDR2 SVGAGI come from the germline V gene. The CDR3 sequence is 13 residues long.

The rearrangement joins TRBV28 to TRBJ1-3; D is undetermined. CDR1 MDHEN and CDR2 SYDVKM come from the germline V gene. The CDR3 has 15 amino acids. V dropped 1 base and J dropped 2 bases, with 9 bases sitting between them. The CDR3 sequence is CASSLYRRAGNTIYF. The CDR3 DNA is TGTGCCAGCAGTTTATATCGACGAGCTGGAAACACCATATATTTT.